Detailed here is one T cell receptor (beta chain). Germline assignment: CDR1 SGHNT and CDR2 YENEEA. CDR3 size: 13 residues. V lost 5 bases and J 3 bases, leaving 10 bases between the germline ends. Membership in each cohort depended on participant-reported clinical history. The data originate from a study of blood T cell repertoires in COVID-19. Study in general: Researchers got acute and convalescent COVID-19 samples from the United States, Italy and Spain.

In the authors' methods: Reference gene primer amplification in the assay estimated nucleated cell counts. The table came from immunoSEQ multiplex PCR; TCRdb's copy has only in-frame clones and leaves some out. The D gene and trimming were derived from the DNA, and the V and J assignments and clone size from that table. The table lists roughly 180,000 clones, about 85% of them singletons. Sequenced sample: PBMCs or T cells enriched from blood (not recorded which). The sequence was obtained from a woman between 35 and 50 years old with acute COVID-19. V usage is TRBV11-3 and J usage is TRBJ1-2; D remains unclear. The CDR3 is CASSPGPDYGYTF. CDR3 nucleotide sequence: TGTGCCAGCAGCCCTGGGCCGGACTATGGCTACACCTTC.